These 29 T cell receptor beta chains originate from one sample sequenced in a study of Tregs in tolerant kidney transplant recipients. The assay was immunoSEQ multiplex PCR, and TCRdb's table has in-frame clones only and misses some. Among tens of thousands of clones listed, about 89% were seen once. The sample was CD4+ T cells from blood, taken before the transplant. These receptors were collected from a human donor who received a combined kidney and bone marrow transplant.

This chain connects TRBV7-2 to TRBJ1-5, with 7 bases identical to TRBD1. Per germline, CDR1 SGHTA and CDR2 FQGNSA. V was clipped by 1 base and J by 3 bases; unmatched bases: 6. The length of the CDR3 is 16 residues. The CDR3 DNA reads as TGTGCCAGCAGCTTAGAGACACAGGGGAACAATCAGCCCCAGCATTTT. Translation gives CASSLETQGNNQPQHF.

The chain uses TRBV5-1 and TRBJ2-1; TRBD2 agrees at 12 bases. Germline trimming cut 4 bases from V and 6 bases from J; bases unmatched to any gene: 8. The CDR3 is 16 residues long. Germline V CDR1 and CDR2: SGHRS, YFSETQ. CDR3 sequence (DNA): TGCGCCAGCAGCCCTAGGACTAGCGGGGACTTCAATGAGCAGTTCTTC. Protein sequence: CASSPRTSGDFNEQFF.

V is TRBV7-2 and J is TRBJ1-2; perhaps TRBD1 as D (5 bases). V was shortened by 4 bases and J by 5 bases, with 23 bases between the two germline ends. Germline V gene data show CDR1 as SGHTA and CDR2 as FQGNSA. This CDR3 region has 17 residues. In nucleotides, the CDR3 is TGTGCCAGCAGCTCACCTCCCGGGGGGTCGACCAATTATGGCTACACCTTC. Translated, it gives CASSSPPGGSTNYGYTF.

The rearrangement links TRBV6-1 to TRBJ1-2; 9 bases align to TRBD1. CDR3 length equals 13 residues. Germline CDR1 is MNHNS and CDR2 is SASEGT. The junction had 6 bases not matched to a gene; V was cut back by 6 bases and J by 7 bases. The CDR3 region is CASRTGGHSGYTF. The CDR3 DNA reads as TGTGCCAGCAGAACAGGGGGCCATAGTGGCTACACCTTC.

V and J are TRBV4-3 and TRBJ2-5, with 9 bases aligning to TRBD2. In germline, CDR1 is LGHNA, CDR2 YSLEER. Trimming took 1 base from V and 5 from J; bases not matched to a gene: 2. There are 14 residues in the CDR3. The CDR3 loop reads CASSQGAGGETQYF. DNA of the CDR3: TGCGCCAGCAGCCAAGGTGCGGGAGGGGAGACCCAGTACTTC.

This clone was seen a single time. The CDR3 loop is CASSPRVGKVGANVLTF. The CDR3 bases are TGTGCCAGCAGCCCTCGGGTCGGGAAGGTAGGGGCCAACGTCCTGACTTTC. This sequence joins TRBV7-2 and TRBJ2-6; the D gene is possibly TRBD2 (5 bases). Trimming removed 5 bases at V and 4 bases at J, with 18 bases between. The CDR3 extends over 17 amino acids. Germline V gene lookup returns CDR1 SGHTA and CDR2 FQGNSA.

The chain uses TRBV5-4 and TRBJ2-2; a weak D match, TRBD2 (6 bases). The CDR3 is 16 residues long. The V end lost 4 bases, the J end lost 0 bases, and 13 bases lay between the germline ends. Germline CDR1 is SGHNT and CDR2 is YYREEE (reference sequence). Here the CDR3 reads CASSPLGGTNTGELFF. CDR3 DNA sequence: TGTGCCAGCAGCCCCCTTGGGGGGACGAACACCGGGGAGCTGTTTTTT.

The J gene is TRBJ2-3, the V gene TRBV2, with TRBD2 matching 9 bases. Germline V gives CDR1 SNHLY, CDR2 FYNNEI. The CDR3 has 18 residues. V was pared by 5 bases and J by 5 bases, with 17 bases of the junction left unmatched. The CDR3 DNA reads TGTGCCAGCAGTCCCCCCTCCCGGATAGCGGGAGATGGAGATACGCAGTATTTT. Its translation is CASSPPSRIAGDGDTQYF.

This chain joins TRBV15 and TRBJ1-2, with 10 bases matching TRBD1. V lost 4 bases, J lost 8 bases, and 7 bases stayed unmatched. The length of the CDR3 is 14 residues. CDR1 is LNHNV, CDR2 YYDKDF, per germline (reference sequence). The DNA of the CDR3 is TGTGCCACCAGCACCCCGACAGGGGGCAGGGGCTACACCTTC. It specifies CATSTPTGGRGYTF.

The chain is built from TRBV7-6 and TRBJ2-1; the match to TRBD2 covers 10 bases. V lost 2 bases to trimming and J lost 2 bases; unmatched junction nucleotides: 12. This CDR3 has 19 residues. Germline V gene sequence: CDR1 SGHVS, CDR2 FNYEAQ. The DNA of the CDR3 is TGTGCCAGCAGCTTATGGGGGAGGGCTAGCGGGAGTACCTACAATGAGCAGTTCTTC. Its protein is CASSLWGRASGSTYNEQFF.

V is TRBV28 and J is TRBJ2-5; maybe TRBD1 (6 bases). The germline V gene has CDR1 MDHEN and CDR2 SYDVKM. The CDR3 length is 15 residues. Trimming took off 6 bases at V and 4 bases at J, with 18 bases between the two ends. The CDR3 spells CASRNPGHPIETQYF. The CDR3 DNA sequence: TGTGCCAGCAGAAACCCGGGACATCCTATAGAGACCCAGTACTTC.

As DNA, the CDR3 is TGTGCCAGCAGGGTAAGAACAGGGAATTCCTACGAGCAGTACTTC. Encoded protein: CASRVRTGNSYEQYF. The chain carries TRBV6-1 and TRBJ2-7, with a weak D call TRBD1 (6 bases). There are 15 residues in the CDR3. V gave up 6 bases and J gave up 1 base, with 16 bases separating them. The germline V gene has CDR1 MNHNS and CDR2 SASEGT.

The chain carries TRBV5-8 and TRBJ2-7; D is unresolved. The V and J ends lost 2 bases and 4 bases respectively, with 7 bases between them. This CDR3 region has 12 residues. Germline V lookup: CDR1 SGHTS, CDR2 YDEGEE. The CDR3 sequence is CASSFLVYEQYF. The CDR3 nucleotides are TGTGCCAGCAGCTTTCTAGTGTACGAGCAGTACTTC.

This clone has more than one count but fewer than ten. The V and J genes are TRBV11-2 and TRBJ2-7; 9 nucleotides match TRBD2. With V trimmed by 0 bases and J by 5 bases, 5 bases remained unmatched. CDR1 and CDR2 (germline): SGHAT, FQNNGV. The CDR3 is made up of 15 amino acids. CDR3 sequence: CASSLEAGGPHEQYF. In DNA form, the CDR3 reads TGTGCCAGCAGCTTAGAGGCGGGAGGGCCCCACGAGCAGTACTTC. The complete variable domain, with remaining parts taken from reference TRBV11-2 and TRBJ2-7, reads EAGVAQSPRYKIIEKRQSVAFWCNPISGHATLYWYQQILGQGPKLLIQFQNNGVVDDSQLPKDRFSAERLKGVDSTLKIQPAKLEDSAVYLCASSLEAGGPHEQYFGPGTRLTVT.

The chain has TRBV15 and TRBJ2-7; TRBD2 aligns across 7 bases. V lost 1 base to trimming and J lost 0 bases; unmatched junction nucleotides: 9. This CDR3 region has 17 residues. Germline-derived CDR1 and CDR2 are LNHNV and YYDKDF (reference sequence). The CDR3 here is CATSRGGEAGSSYEQYF. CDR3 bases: TGTGCCACCAGCAGAGGGGGAGAAGCGGGGAGCTCCTACGAGCAGTACTTC.

Written as DNA, the CDR3 is TGTGCCAGCAGCTTAGATCAGGGGGCAACCGGGGAGCTGTTTTTT. The encoded protein is CASSLDQGATGELFF. The chain is built from TRBV7-2 and TRBJ2-2, with 8 bases aligning to TRBD1. The CDR3 runs 15 residues. The germline V gene encodes CDR1 SGHTA and CDR2 FQGNSA. V lost 1 base to trimming and J lost 5 bases; unmatched junction nucleotides: 3.

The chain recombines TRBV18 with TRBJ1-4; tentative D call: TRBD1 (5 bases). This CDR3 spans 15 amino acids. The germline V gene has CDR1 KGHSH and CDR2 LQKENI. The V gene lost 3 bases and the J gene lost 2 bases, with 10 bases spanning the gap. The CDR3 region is CASSPQGSTNEKLFF. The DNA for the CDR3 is TGTGCCAGCTCACCTCAGGGCTCGACTAATGAAAAACTGTTTTTT.

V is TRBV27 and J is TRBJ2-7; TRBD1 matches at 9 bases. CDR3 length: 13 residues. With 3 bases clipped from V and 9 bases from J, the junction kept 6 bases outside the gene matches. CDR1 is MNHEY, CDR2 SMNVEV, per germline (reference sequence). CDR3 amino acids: CASSFTGGAGQYF. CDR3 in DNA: TGTGCCAGCAGTTTTACAGGGGGCGCGGGGCAGTACTTC.

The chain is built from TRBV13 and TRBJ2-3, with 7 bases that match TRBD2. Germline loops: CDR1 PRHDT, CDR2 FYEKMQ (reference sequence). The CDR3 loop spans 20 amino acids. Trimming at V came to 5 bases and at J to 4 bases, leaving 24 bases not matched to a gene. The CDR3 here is CASSPRGLTPTSGNADTQYF. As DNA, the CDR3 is TGTGCCAGCAGCCCCCGCGGTCTTACCCCGACCAGCGGGAACGCAGATACGCAGTATTTT.

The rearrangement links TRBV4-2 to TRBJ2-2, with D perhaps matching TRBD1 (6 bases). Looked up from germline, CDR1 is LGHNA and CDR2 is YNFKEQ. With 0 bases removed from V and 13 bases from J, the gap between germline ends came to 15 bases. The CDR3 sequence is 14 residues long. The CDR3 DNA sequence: TGTGCCAGCAGCCAAGATCGTGACTCCAGGGGGCTGTTTTTT. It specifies CASSQDRDSRGLFF.

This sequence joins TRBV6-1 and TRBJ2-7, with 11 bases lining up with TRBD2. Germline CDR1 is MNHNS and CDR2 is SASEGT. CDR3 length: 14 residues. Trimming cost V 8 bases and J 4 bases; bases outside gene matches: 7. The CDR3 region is CASEGTSGGYEQYF. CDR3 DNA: TGTGCCAGCGAGGGGACTAGCGGTGGGTACGAGCAGTACTTC.

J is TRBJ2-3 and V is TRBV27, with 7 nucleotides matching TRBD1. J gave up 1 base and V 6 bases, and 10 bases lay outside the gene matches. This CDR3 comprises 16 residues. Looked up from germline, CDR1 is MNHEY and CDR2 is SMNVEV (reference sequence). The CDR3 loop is CASSNRQGFGTDTQYF. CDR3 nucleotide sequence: TGTGCCAGCAGCAATCGACAGGGATTTGGCACAGATACGCAGTATTTT.

In nucleotides, the CDR3 is TGCGCCAGCAGCCCGTACACCCGGATCACGGGGGTCAACACTGAAGCTTTCTTT. As protein: CASSPYTRITGVNTEAFF. The J gene is TRBJ1-1, the V gene TRBV4-1, with D perhaps TRBD1 (5 bases). The CDR3 has 18 amino acids. The germline V gene has CDR1 MGHRA and CDR2 YSYEKL. The V and J ends lost 4 bases and 2 bases respectively, with 23 bases between them.

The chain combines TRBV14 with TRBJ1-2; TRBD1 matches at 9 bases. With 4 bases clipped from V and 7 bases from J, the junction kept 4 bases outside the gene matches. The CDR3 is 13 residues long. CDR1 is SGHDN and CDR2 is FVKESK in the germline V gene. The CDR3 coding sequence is TGTGCCAGCAGCCCGGGGACAGGGTCTGGCTACACCTTC. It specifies CASSPGTGSGYTF.

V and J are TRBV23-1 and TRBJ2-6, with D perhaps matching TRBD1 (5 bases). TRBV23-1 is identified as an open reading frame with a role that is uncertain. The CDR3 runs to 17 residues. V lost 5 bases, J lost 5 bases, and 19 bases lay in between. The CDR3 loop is CASSARQQQSRANVLTF. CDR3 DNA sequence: TGCGCCAGCAGTGCGAGACAGCAACAAAGTCGGGCCAACGTCCTGACTTTC.

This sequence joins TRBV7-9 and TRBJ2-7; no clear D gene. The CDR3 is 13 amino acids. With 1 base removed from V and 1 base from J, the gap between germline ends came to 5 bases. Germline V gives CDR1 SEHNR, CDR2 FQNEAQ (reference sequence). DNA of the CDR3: TGTGCCAGCAGCTTAGGCGAATCCTACGAGCAGTACTTC. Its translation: CASSLGESYEQYF.

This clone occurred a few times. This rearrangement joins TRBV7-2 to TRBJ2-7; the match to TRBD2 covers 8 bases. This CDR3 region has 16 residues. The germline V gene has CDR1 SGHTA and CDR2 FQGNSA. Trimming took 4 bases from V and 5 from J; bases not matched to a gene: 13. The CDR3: CASSSTGLARADEQYF. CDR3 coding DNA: TGTGCCAGCAGCTCCACCGGACTAGCTAGGGCAGACGAGCAGTACTTC.

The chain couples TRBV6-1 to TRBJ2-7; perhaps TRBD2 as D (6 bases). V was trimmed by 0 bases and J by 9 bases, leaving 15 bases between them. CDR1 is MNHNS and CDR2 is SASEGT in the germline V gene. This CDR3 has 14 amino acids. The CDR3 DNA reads TGTGCCAGCAGTGAAGCTGAGACTAGAGGTGGGCAGTACTTC. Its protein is CASSEAETRGGQYF.

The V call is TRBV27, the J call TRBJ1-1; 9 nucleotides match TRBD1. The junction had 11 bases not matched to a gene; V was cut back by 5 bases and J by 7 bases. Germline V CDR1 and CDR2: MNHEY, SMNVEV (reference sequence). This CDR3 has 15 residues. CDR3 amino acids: CASSLAPGQGFEAFF. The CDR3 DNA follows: TGTGCCAGCAGTCTAGCTCCGGGACAGGGCTTTGAAGCTTTCTTT.